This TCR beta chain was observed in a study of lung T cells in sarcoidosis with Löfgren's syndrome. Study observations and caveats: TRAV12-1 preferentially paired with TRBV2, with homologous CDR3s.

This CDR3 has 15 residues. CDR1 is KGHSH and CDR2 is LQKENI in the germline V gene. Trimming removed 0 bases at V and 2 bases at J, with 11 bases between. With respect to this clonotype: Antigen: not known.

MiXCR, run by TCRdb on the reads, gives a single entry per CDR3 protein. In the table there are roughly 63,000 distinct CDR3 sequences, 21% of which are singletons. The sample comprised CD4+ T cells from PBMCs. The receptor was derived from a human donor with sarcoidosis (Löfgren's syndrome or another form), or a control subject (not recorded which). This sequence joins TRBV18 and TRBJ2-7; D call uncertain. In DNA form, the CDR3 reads TGTGCCAGCTCACCACCGCCGGACCCCCCCTACGAGCAGTACTTC. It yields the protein CASSPPPDPPYEQYF.